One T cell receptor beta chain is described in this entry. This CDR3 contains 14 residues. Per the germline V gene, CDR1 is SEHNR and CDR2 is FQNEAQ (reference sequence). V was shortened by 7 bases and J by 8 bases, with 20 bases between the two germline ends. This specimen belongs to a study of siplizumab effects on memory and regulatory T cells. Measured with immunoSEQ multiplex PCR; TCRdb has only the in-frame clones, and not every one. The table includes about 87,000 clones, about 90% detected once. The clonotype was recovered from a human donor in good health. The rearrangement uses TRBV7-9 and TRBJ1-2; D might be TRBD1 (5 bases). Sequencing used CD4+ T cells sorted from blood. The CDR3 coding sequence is TGTGCCAGCACCACCGCCGGGGCGGCTAGCGGCTACACCTTC. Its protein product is CASTTAGAASGYTF.